The clone carrying this TCR beta chain has just a few counts. The record originates from a study of blood T cell repertoires in COVID-19. Study background: COVID-19 samples collected from the United States, Italy and Spain covered acute and convalescent phases. The cDNA or gDNA used as material had been derived from T cells, B-cell-depleted T cells, or PBMCs.

The method was immunoSEQ multiplex PCR; TCRdb's version includes in-frame clones alone and lacks a portion of them. The sample carries about 130,000 clones, 70% to 90% recorded once. CDR3 length: 16 amino acids. With 2 bases removed from V and 2 bases from J, the gap between germline ends came to 16 bases. Germline loops: CDR1 GTSNPN, CDR2 SVGIG (reference sequence). The TCR sequence derives from a human donor in a cohort sampled during active COVID-19. The sequencing input was peripheral blood. The chain couples TRBV30 to TRBJ1-5, with a tentative D call TRBD1 (5 bases). The CDR3 reads CAWSIGGRIGNQPQHF. CDR3 coding DNA: TGTGCCTGGAGTATCGGGGGGAGAATTGGCAATCAGCCCCAGCATTTT.